These 26 T cell receptor beta chains were all obtained from the same sample, sequenced in a study of yellow fever vaccine responses in identical twins. TCRdb analysed the RT-PCR reads with MiXCR anew, one entry per CDR3 protein. Of about 14,000 distinct CDR3 sequences listed, about 88% were seen once; the top ten hold about 0.66%. The sample consisted of T cells from blood (PBMCs), unsorted or a sorted subset (not recorded which), taken before or after yellow fever vaccination (not recorded which). All receptors come from a woman between 18 and 30 years old who received the yellow fever vaccine.

The chain is built from TRBV20-1 and TRBJ1-3; no definite D call. The germline V gene encodes CDR1 DFQATT and CDR2 SNEGSKA (reference sequence). The CDR3 length is 15 residues. Trimming cost V 4 bases and J 2 bases, with 15 bases left between them. The CDR3 DNA sequence: TGCAGTGCTACGCCCAACACGGGGACTGGAAACACCATATATTTT. Its protein product is CSATPNTGTGNTIYF.

V gene TRBV5-6 combines with J gene TRBJ2-3; a weak D match, TRBD2 (5 bases). This CDR3 comprises 15 residues. Between the trimmed V and J ends, which lost 4 bases and 7 bases, there was a span of 19 bases. In germline, CDR1 is SGHDT, CDR2 YYEEEE. CDR3 sequence (DNA): TGTGCCAGCAGCCCGGCGGGCGGGTCAGGAAATACGCAGTATTTT. As protein: CASSPAGGSGNTQYF.

In its sample, this clonotype was seen once. The chain recombines TRBV12-3 or TRBV12-4 with TRBJ2-5; possible D gene TRBD2, 6 bases. The CDR3 is made up of 16 amino acids. Trimming stripped 6 bases from V and 5 bases from J, with 22 bases between. This CDR3 reads CASSPAGLQREETQYF. DNA of the CDR3: TGTGCCAGCAGCCCGGCGGGGCTTCAGAGGGAGGAGACCCAGTACTTC.

V and J are TRBV29-1 and TRBJ1-1, with TRBD1 as a possible D gene (5 bases). The CDR3 loop spans 13 amino acids. V lost 7 bases and J 5 bases, leaving 17 bases between the germline ends. CDR1 is SQVTM, CDR2 ANQGSEA, per germline. CDR3 coding DNA: TGCAGCGCTCTAGCCCAGGGCTGTACTGAAGCTTTCTTT. Protein sequence: CSALAQGCTEAFF. Full variable domain (remainder filled in from reference TRBV29-1 and TRBJ1-1): SAVISQKPSRDICQRGTSLTIQCQVDSQVTMMFWYRQQPGQSLTLIATANQGSEATYESGFVIDKFPISRPNLTFSTLTVSNMSPEDSSIYLCSALAQGCTEAFFGQGTRLTVV.

The V gene is TRBV2, the J gene TRBJ2-5; 7 positions agree with TRBD1. The CDR3 runs to 12 residues. Looked up from germline, CDR1 is SNHLY and CDR2 is FYNNEI. V was clipped by 2 bases and J by 6 bases; unmatched bases: 0. For the CDR3, the DNA is TGTGCCAGCAGTGAAAGGGGGCAGACCCAGTACTTC. Its translation: CASSERGQTQYF.

The CDR3 protein is CASSPGLGSYNEQFF. CDR3 DNA: TGTGCCAGCAGCCCGGGACTAGGCTCCTACAATGAGCAGTTCTTC. The genes are TRBV5-4 and TRBJ2-1, with 8 nucleotides matching TRBD2. The ends lost 4 bases at V and 0 bases at J; junction bases unmatched: 3. In germline, CDR1 is SGHNT, CDR2 YYREEE (reference sequence). The CDR3 totals 15 residues.

This sequence joins TRBV11-1 and TRBJ2-3; possible D gene TRBD1, 6 bases. CDR3 length: 16 residues. V was clipped by 6 bases and J by 0 bases, with 16 bases between them. In germline, CDR1 is SGHAT, CDR2 FQDESV (reference sequence). The CDR3 spells CASSPNTGHSTDTQYF. Here the CDR3 DNA reads TGTGCCAGCAGTCCTAATACAGGGCATAGCACAGATACGCAGTATTTT.

As regards this clonotype: One end of the junction is discordant with germline, which a read error may explain. This chain links TRBV18 with TRBJ2-1, with 9 bases matching TRBD1. The germline CDR1 and CDR2 sequences are KGHSH and LQKENI. The CDR3 contains 15 residues. CDR3 protein: CASSPGTGTYNEQLF. In nucleotides, the CDR3 is TGTGCCAGCTCACCAGGGACAGGGACATACAATGAGCAGTTATTC.

The chain links TRBV11-3 to TRBJ1-5; D is possibly TRBD1 (6 bases). V dropped 3 bases and J dropped 6 bases, with 18 bases sitting between them. The germline V gene has CDR1 SGHNT and CDR2 YENEEA. The CDR3 is 16 residues long. CDR3 in DNA: TGTGCCAGCAGCTTGGGGCTCGGGGGCTGGGGTCAGCCCCAGCATTTT. Translating it yields CASSLGLGGWGQPQHF.

The chain uses TRBV11-3 and TRBJ2-1; TRBD2 matches 11 bases. The CDR3 totals 15 residues. Per the germline V gene, CDR1 is SGHNT and CDR2 is YENEEA. Unmatched junction bases numbered 5, after V lost 5 bases and J lost 5 bases. In nucleotides, the CDR3 is TGTGCCAGCAGCACTAGCGGGAGTTACCACAATGAGCAGTTCTTC. Protein product: CASSTSGSYHNEQFF. The whole variable domain, filled in from reference TRBV11-3 and TRBJ2-1, reads EAGVVQSPRYKIIEKKQPVAFWCNPISGHNTLYWYLQNLGQGPELLIRYENEEAVDDSQLPKDRFSAERLKGVDSTLKIQPAELGDSAVYLCASSTSGSYHNEQFFGPGTRLTVL.

This clonotype was picked up one time. The genes are TRBV7-6 and TRBJ2-2; 8 nucleotides align to TRBD1. V shed 3 bases, J shed 2 bases, and the junction held 5 bases outside the gene matches. The CDR3 spans 16 residues. CDR1 SGHVS and CDR2 FNYEAQ come from the germline V gene. CDR3: CASSFVTGGNTGELFF. CDR3 bases: TGTGCCAGCAGCTTTGTTACAGGGGGTAACACCGGGGAGCTGTTTTTT.

This rearrangement joins TRBV28 to TRBJ1-5; 7 bases map to TRBD1. Germline CDR1 and CDR2: MDHEN and SYDVKM. The J segment lost 5 bases and the V segment lost 5 bases, leaving 6 bases of the junction unmatched. The CDR3 spans 14 residues. For the CDR3, the DNA is TGTGCCAGCAGTCCGGGAACAGGGGATCAGCCCCAGCATTTT. Translation: CASSPGTGDQPQHF.

This chain connects TRBV18 to TRBJ2-1; perhaps TRBD2 as D (5 bases). The length of the CDR3 is 12 residues. V lost 0 bases and J lost 9, with 6 bases in between. In germline, CDR1 is KGHSH, CDR2 LQKENI. CDR3 DNA: TGTGCCAGCTCACCACCCCGGGGTGAGCAGTTCTTC. Translating gives CASSPPRGEQFF. Full variable domain (missing parts from reference TRBV18 and TRBJ2-1): NAGVMQNPRHLVRRRGQEARLRCSPMKGHSHVYWYRQLPEEGLKFMVYLQKENIIDESGMPKERFSAEFPKEGPSILRIQQVVRGDSAAYFCASSPPRGEQFFGPGTRLTVL.

The CDR3 DNA reads as TGCAGCGTTGGGAGTATTGAGCAGTTCTTC. Translating gives CSVGSIEQFF. J is TRBJ2-1 and V is TRBV29-1; D gene unclear. The V and J ends lost 4 bases and 9 bases respectively, with 7 bases between them. CDR3 length: 10 residues. Germline V gives CDR1 SQVTM, CDR2 ANQGSEA.

The V and J genes are TRBV7-9 and TRBJ1-1; D unresolved. V was clipped by 1 base and J by 8 bases, with 8 bases between them. The CDR3 consists of 12 residues. Germline lookup yields CDR1 SEHNR and CDR2 FQNEAQ (reference sequence). Written as DNA, the CDR3 is TGTGCCAGCAGCTTAGGGTCACTAGAAGCTTTCTTT. Its translation is CASSLGSLEAFF.

V gene TRBV5-6 combines with J gene TRBJ2-7; the D call may be TRBD1 or TRBD2 (5 bases each). The CDR3 has 14 residues. Trimming shortened V by 1 base and J by 2 bases, and 10 bases separated the two germline ends. Germline CDR1 reads SGHDT; CDR2 reads YYEEEE. CDR3 sequence (DNA): TGTGCCAGCAGCTTGAACGGGGCAACCTACGAGCAGTACGTC. This codes for CASSLNGATYEQYV.

The chain carries TRBV5-1 and TRBJ1-1; D might be TRBD1 (5 bases). The V end lost 3 bases, the J end lost 6 bases, and 18 bases lay between the germline ends. CDR1 and CDR2 (germline): SGHRS, YFSETQ. The CDR3 runs 15 residues. Written as DNA, the CDR3 is TGCGCCAGCAGCTCAACGGACATCGTATCACCTGAAGCTTTCTTT. It yields the protein CASSSTDIVSPEAFF.

The J gene is TRBJ1-5, the V gene TRBV6-1; 7 nucleotides align to TRBD1. Germline-derived CDR1 and CDR2 are MNHNS and SASEGT. The CDR3 spans 16 residues. Unmatched junction bases numbered 11, after V lost 6 bases and J lost 3 bases. The CDR3 protein is CASSPGDRALNQPQHF. CDR3 sequence (DNA): TGTGCCAGCAGCCCCGGCGACAGGGCACTCAATCAGCCCCAGCATTTT.

The CDR3 nucleotides are TGTGCCAGCAGTCTTTCAGGGTGGAACACTGAAGCTTTCTTT. This translates into CASSLSGWNTEAFF. The chain links TRBV2 to TRBJ1-1; the D gene is possibly TRBD1 (5 bases). Germline V gene lookup returns CDR1 SNHLY and CDR2 FYNNEI. The CDR3 loop spans 14 amino acids. Trimming removed 5 bases at V and 1 base at J, with 11 bases between.

The CDR3 region is CASSQERARGTEAFF. For the CDR3, the DNA is TGTGCCAGCAGCCAAGAGCGGGCGCGGGGCACTGAAGCTTTCTTT. The V and J genes are TRBV14 and TRBJ1-1; D unclear. There are 15 residues in the CDR3. Germline assignment: CDR1 SGHDN and CDR2 FVKESK. The V gene lost 0 bases and the J gene lost 4 bases, with 12 bases spanning the gap.

The chain has TRBV12-3 or TRBV12-4 and TRBJ1-5; D not resolved. The ends were cut back, 5 bases at V and 0 bases at J, with 2 bases in the middle. The CDR3 consists of 12 residues. The CDR3 coding sequence is TGTGCCAGCAGTGATAGCAATCAGCCCCAGCATTTT. The encoded protein is CASSDSNQPQHF.

The rearrangement joins TRBV29-1 to TRBJ1-1, with unresolved D. Trimming shortened V by 6 bases and J by 1 base, and 9 bases separated the two germline ends. Germline CDR1 is SQVTM and CDR2 is ANQGSEA. The CDR3 is made up of 12 amino acids. The CDR3 loop reads CSVDGWNTEAFF. The DNA of the CDR3 is TGCAGCGTCGACGGGTGGAACACTGAAGCTTTCTTT.

The CDR3 nucleotides read TGTGCCAGCAGCTTATCGCAGGGATCTACCTACGAGCAGTACTTC. It encodes CASSLSQGSTYEQYF. The chain carries TRBV7-2 and TRBJ2-7; possible D gene TRBD1, 5 bases. Germline V gives CDR1 SGHTA, CDR2 FQGNSA. The CDR3 runs to 15 residues. V shed 2 bases and J shed 2 bases, with 13 bases lying between them. The full variable domain, completed using reference TRBV7-2 and TRBJ2-7, is GAGVSQSPSNKVTEKGKDVELRCDPISGHTALYWYRQSLGQGLEFLIYFQGNSAPDKSGLPSDRFSAERTGGSVSTLTIQRTQQEDSAVYLCASSLSQGSTYEQYFGPGTRLTVT.

The rearrangement uses TRBV11-1 and TRBJ2-4; 8 bases map to TRBD1. From germline, CDR1 is SGHAT and CDR2 FQDESV (reference sequence). There are 18 residues in the CDR3. Trimming cost V 2 bases and J 2 bases; bases outside gene matches: 11. Here the CDR3 DNA reads TGTGCCAGCAGCTTATCCCAGGACAGGGCGAGGTCCAAAAACATTCAGTACTTC. It codes for CASSLSQDRARSKNIQYF.

V usage is TRBV15 and J usage is TRBJ1-1, with a weak D call TRBD1 (5 bases). CDR1 is LNHNV and CDR2 is YYDKDF in the germline V gene (reference sequence). Trimming left V 0 bases short and J 1 base short, with 12 bases between. This CDR3 comprises 16 residues. CDR3 DNA: TGTGCCACCAGCAGAGATCCTCCGACAGAGAACACTGAAGCTTTCTTT. Translation gives CATSRDPPTENTEAFF.

The chain employs TRBV2 and TRBJ2-4; D is uncertain. The V and J ends lost 4 bases and 1 base respectively, with 5 bases between them. Per germline, CDR1 SNHLY and CDR2 FYNNEI. CDR3 length: 13 residues. CDR3 bases: TGTGCCAGCAGTGTGGAGGCCAAAAACATTCAGTACTTC. This sequence encodes CASSVEAKNIQYF.